Given below is one TCR beta chain in context. This sample was included in a study of blood T cell repertoires in COVID-19. Libraries were prepared by immunoSEQ multiplex PCR; TCRdb keeps only in-frame clonotypes and omits some of them. The data show roughly 50,000 clones, around four fifths seen once. Trimming took off 5 bases at V and 2 bases at J, with 15 bases between the two ends. CDR1 SGHTA and CDR2 FQGNSA come from the germline V gene. The CDR3 extends over 15 amino acids. The receptor's source is a woman over 75 with acute or convalescent COVID-19. V gene TRBV7-2 combines with J gene TRBJ1-2; D is perhaps TRBD1 (6 bases). Material: peripheral blood. Written as DNA, the CDR3 is TGTGCCAGCAGCGTCGACAGGTCAAGAAACTATGGCTACACCTTC. Translating it yields CASSVDRSRNYGYTF.